The 7 T cell receptor beta chains below were found in one sample sequenced in a study of blood T cell repertoires in COVID-19. The method was immunoSEQ multiplex PCR; TCRdb's version includes in-frame clones alone and lacks a portion of them. The sample includes more than 300,000 clones, 85% to 90% of them seen just once. Sequences were obtained from PBMCs or T cells enriched from blood (not recorded which). The receptors originated from a woman between 18 and 29 years old who had recovered from COVID-19.

The rearrangement uses TRBV7-6 and TRBJ2-2, with TRBD2 as a possible D gene (5 bases). CDR1 is SGHVS and CDR2 is FNYEAQ in the germline V gene. Trimming shortened V by 1 base and J by 2 bases, and 8 bases separated the two germline ends. CDR3 size: 15 residues. The CDR3 region is CASSLVGRNTGELFF. The CDR3 region has the DNA TGTGCCAGCAGCTTAGTGGGGAGAAACACCGGGGAGCTGTTTTTT.

In its sample, this clone was seen a few times. The chain carries TRBV4-1 and TRBJ1-2; tentatively, D is TRBD1 (5 bases). The CDR3 extends over 14 amino acids. The V and J ends lost 5 bases and 7 bases respectively, with 17 bases between them. In germline, CDR1 is MGHRA, CDR2 YSYEKL. CDR3 sequence (DNA): TGCGCCAGCAGCACCTGGCCCCAGGGTAGTGGCTACACCTTC. This translates into CASSTWPQGSGYTF.

The CDR3 DNA is TGTGCCAGCAGTTGGGCGGGGAATGAAAAACTGTTTTTT. Protein: CASSWAGNEKLFF. The V call is TRBV6-5, the J call TRBJ1-4; D gene unclear. Germline V CDR1 and CDR2: MNHEY, SVGAGI. The CDR3 length is 13 residues. V was shortened by 4 bases and J by 5 bases, with 8 bases between the two germline ends.

V usage is TRBV10-3 and J usage is TRBJ2-1, with D uncertain. The V end lost 1 base, the J end lost 1 base, and 8 bases lay between the germline ends. The CDR3 has 15 residues. Germline V gene sequence: CDR1 ENHRY, CDR2 SYGVKD. CDR3 in DNA: TGTGCCATCAGTGAGTTCAAGGAGTCCTACAATGAGCAGTTCTTC. Its translation: CAISEFKESYNEQFF.

This rearrangement joins TRBV30 to TRBJ2-7, with 10 bases identical to TRBD2. CDR1 is GTSNPN, CDR2 SVGIG, per germline (reference sequence). CDR3 length equals 14 residues. V lost 2 bases and J lost 2; bases outside the gene matches: 3. Written as DNA, the CDR3 is TGTGCCTGGAGTTTAGCGGGGGGAACCTACGAGCAGTACTTC. This sequence encodes CAWSLAGGTYEQYF.

This clone was counted once. The chain links TRBV11-3 to TRBJ2-1, with D possibly being TRBD2 (7 bases). Germline V gene sequence: CDR1 SGHNT, CDR2 YENEEA. The CDR3 runs to 15 residues. V lost 4 bases to trimming and J lost 8 bases, with 18 bases between them. CDR3 sequence (DNA): TGTGCCAGCAGCTCTCGGCGGGGGCGAGGAGATGAGCAGTTCTTC. This sequence encodes CASSSRRGRGDEQFF.

J is TRBJ1-2 and V is TRBV5-4; D call uncertain. There are 15 residues in the CDR3. The V end was cut by 0 bases, the J end by 4 bases, with 13 bases between. Germline values: CDR1 SGHNT, CDR2 YYREEE (reference sequence). CDR3 coding DNA: TGTGCCAGCAGCTTGGCCAACGGGGTAGGCTATGGCTACACCTTC. It is translated as CASSLANGVGYGYTF.